Below, 13 T cell receptor beta chains from the same sample are listed, as sequenced in a study of T cells in Graves' hyperthyroidism and ophthalmopathy (dated by TCRdb to the late 2010s). The library came from multiplex PCR. Sequencing was performed on an Illumina HiSeq 2000. The TCR beta CDR3 regions were amplified from the RNA transcripts. For the first round of RT-PCR on the TCR CDR3, the HTBI primer set was used together with the Qiagen OneStep RT-PCR kit. Through fastp at Q25 and MiXCR, TCRdb rebuilt clones from the public reads, retaining in-frame beta chains. Entries that share a CDR3 protein sequence are merged under the most common genes and DNA. The sample data list about 360,000 distinct CDR3 sequences, and 13% of these were observed just once. Of the sample, around a tenth falls within the top ten clones. What was sequenced was blood. The receptors stem from a woman between 18 and 30 years old with Graves' hyperthyroidism.

This clonotype was counted at least ten times. The chain uses TRBV3-1 and TRBJ1-1, with D unresolved. This CDR3 contains 15 residues. Trimming removed 4 bases at V and 0 bases at J, with 12 bases between. Germline-derived CDR1 and CDR2 are LGHDT and YNNKEL (reference sequence). CDR3 residues: CASSLSNTLNTEAFF. The CDR3 region has the DNA TGTGCCAGCAGCCTATCCAATACCCTGAACACTGAAGCTTTCTTT.

Of note for this clonotype: A much larger clonotype is one base distant, so this may be a read error. The rearrangement uses TRBV20-1 and TRBJ2-5; 7 bases match TRBD2. The germline CDR1 and CDR2 sequences are DFQATT and SNEGSKA (reference sequence). The CDR3 is 19 residues long. Trimming at V came to 0 bases and at J to 3 bases, leaving 19 bases not matched to a gene. In DNA form, the CDR3 reads TGCAGTGCTAGAGATCCCTCCATAGCCCTAGCGGAGATTGAAGAGACCCAGTACTTC. Protein: CSARDPSIALAEIEETQYF.

The chain recombines TRBV20-1 with TRBJ2-7; D gene ambiguous. From germline, CDR1 is DFQATT and CDR2 SNEGSKA (reference sequence). V dropped 6 bases and J dropped 3 bases, with 9 bases sitting between them. This CDR3 comprises 11 residues. The CDR3 loop is CSAGPRYEQYF. Here the CDR3 DNA reads TGCAGTGCCGGGCCTCGCTACGAGCAGTACTTC.

This clonotype was counted ten times or more. The CDR3, as DNA: TGTGCCAGCACCGGGACAGGGGGTACTCAGCCCCAGCATTTT. This encodes CASTGTGGTQPQHF. The chain combines TRBV28 with TRBJ1-5, with TRBD1 identical over 11 bases. V lost 7 bases to trimming and J lost 6 bases; unmatched junction nucleotides: 5. The length of the CDR3 is 14 residues. Germline lookup yields CDR1 MDHEN and CDR2 SYDVKM.

Ten or more counts support this clonotype. J is TRBJ1-1 and V is TRBV24-1; D unclear. V lost 0 bases, J lost 6 bases, and 1 base lay in between. In germline, CDR1 is KGHDR, CDR2 SFDVKD. The CDR3 extends over 11 amino acids. The CDR3 protein is CATSDLSEAFF. For the CDR3, the DNA is TGTGCCACCAGTGATTTGTCTGAAGCTTTCTTT.

In this sample, this clonotype turned up many times. The V call is TRBV12-5, the J call TRBJ1-2; TRBD1 is a possible D gene (6 bases). The CDR3 has 15 amino acids. CDR1 and CDR2 (germline): LGHNT, FRNRAP. Deletions cut 6 bases from V and 8 bases from J, with 22 bases between. In DNA, the CDR3 is TGTGCTAGTGGCGGAGGGACATCCGGAAGCGTGGGCTACACCTTC. It specifies CASGGGTSGSVGYTF. Full variable domain (remainder filled in from reference TRBV12-5 and TRBJ1-2): DARVTQTPRHKVTEMGQEVTMRCQPILGHNTVFWYRQTMMQGLELLAYFRNRAPLDDSGMPKDRFSAEMPDATLATLKIQPSEPRDSAVYFCASGGGTSGSVGYTFGSGTRLTVV.

This clonotype was observed many times. V usage is TRBV25-1 and J usage is TRBJ2-3; either TRBD1 or TRBD2 may fit D (7 bases each). Trimming shortened V by 6 bases and J by 1 base, and 17 bases separated the two germline ends. Germline V gene data show CDR1 as MGHDK and CDR2 as SYGVNS. The CDR3 consists of 16 residues. The CDR3 here is CASRSNRGGRTDTQYF. CDR3 nucleotide sequence: TGTGCCAGCAGGTCAAACAGGGGAGGGCGCACAGATACGCAGTATTTT.

This clonotype was counted ten times or more. The rearrangement uses TRBV6-1 and TRBJ2-4, with 8 bases aligning to TRBD1. Germline values: CDR1 MNHNS, CDR2 SASEGT. Losses at the gene ends were 2 bases for V and 0 bases for J; bases not matched to a gene: 6. The length of the CDR3 is 17 residues. CDR3: CASSEWDRNVAKNIQYF. The CDR3 DNA reads TGTGCCAGCAGTGAATGGGACAGGAACGTAGCCAAAAACATTCAGTACTTC.

This clonotype turned up a few times. The CDR3 bases are TGTGCCACCAGTGATCCCCGCCTAGCGGGGGCCGACGAGCAGTACTTC. This codes for CATSDPRLAGADEQYF. This chain uses TRBV24-1 with TRBJ2-7; 10 bases are shared with TRBD2. Trimming at V came to 3 bases and at J to 5 bases, leaving 9 bases not matched to a gene. CDR1 is KGHDR, CDR2 SFDVKD, per germline. CDR3 length: 16 residues.

This clonotype was picked up many times. J is TRBJ2-7 and V is TRBV20-1, with 8 bases lining up with TRBD1. The length of the CDR3 is 17 residues. Looked up from germline, CDR1 is DFQATT and CDR2 is SNEGSKA (reference sequence). V trimming: 0 bases; J trimming: 1 base; junction bases outside the gene matches: 11. The CDR3 reads CSAREGLGRGLSYEQYF. Written as DNA, the CDR3 is TGCAGTGCTAGAGAGGGTCTCGGCAGGGGGCTATCCTACGAGCAGTACTTC.

This clonotype was observed at least ten times. The chain is built from TRBV28 and TRBJ2-7; 11 bases align to TRBD2. Germline assignment: CDR1 MDHEN and CDR2 SYDVKM. The CDR3 extends over 15 amino acids. With 3 bases clipped from V and 4 bases from J, the junction kept 5 bases outside the gene matches. The CDR3 nucleotides are TGTGCCAGCAGTTTGAGGCTAGCGGGAGGATACGAGCAGTACTTC. This encodes CASSLRLAGGYEQYF.

This clonotype was detected many times. The chain links TRBV11-2 to TRBJ2-2; D gene uncertain. CDR3 size: 14 residues. Germline V gene data show CDR1 as SGHAT and CDR2 as FQNNGV. Trimming pared 5 bases from V and 5 bases from J, leaving 12 bases between. CDR3 protein: CASSPNLGTGELFF. The DNA for the CDR3 is TGTGCCAGCAGCCCGAACTTGGGAACCGGGGAGCTGTTTTTT. Variable domain in full (rest from reference TRBV11-2 and TRBJ2-2): EAGVAQSPRYKIIEKRQSVAFWCNPISGHATLYWYQQILGQGPKLLIQFQNNGVVDDSQLPKDRFSAERLKGVDSTLKIQPAKLEDSAVYLCASSPNLGTGELFFGEGSRLTVL.

This clonotype was counted many times. The chain is built from TRBV20-1 and TRBJ1-5, with D maybe TRBD1 (5 bases). With 3 bases removed from V and 2 bases from J, the gap between germline ends came to 11 bases. Germline V lookup: CDR1 DFQATT, CDR2 SNEGSKA (reference sequence). The CDR3 length is 14 residues. The CDR3 is CSARDGGGNQPQHF. For the CDR3, the DNA is TGCAGTGCTAGGGATGGAGGGGGCAATCAGCCCCAGCATTTT.